The following is a T cell receptor beta chain sequence with its context. The antigen this receptor binds is unknown. No much larger clone is present one base from it, and per-base qualities are unavailable. This sample stems from a study of technical replicates of blood from a few donors (dated by TCRdb to about 2017). V is trimmed back by 4 bases and J by 0 bases, and the junction contains 10 bases that no gene match accounts for. Including the terminal cysteine and phenylalanine, the CDR3 comprises 18 residues. Solely the CDR3 DNA is kept, with 54 bases framed from the first base. Looking up the germline V gene (reference sequence) yields CDR1 SEHNR and CDR2 FQNEAQ. The receptor library was made with the immunoSEQ multiplex PCR assay. The immuneACCESS repertoire file appears here via TCRdb, limited to in-frame rearrangements. These files lack a portion of the clones; in checked studies, under half of the deficit traces to unresolved V genes, and the cause of the others is not known. Across this sample there are about 94,000 clones, with approximately 95% seen only once. The ten largest make up over 0.2% of the sample.

The receptor chain draws on TRBV7-9 and TRBJ1-2, with 11 bases matching TRBD1. The sequencing sample was made of T cells isolated from PBMCs. The receptor's source is a human donor in good health. The sequenced DNA is TGTGCCAGCAGCTCCCGGACAGGGGGCGGGGGAGCTAACTATGGCTACACCTTC. Translated, this is CASSSRTGGGGANYGYTF.